These 21 T cell receptor beta chains came from one sample sequenced in a study of blood T cell repertoires in COVID-19. Profiling relied on immunoSEQ multiplex PCR, and the TCRdb table lists in-frame clones only, not all of them. The sample holds roughly 220,000 clones, roughly 80% seen once. Material for sequencing was PBMCs or T cells enriched from blood (not recorded which). The receptors come from a woman aged 40 to 50 with acute COVID-19.

The chain employs TRBV7-9 and TRBJ2-2; 7 bases are a match to TRBD1. The CDR3 consists of 13 residues. Germline CDR1 is SEHNR and CDR2 is FQNEAQ (reference sequence). J gave up 7 bases and V 5 bases, and 4 bases lay outside the gene matches. CDR3 DNA sequence: TGTGCCAGCAGCGAACAGGGGTTCGGGGAGCTGTTTTTT. This translates into CASSEQGFGELFF.

The chain links TRBV28 to TRBJ2-7; the D gene is possibly TRBD2 (6 bases). This CDR3 spans 16 amino acids. V lost 5 bases and J 2 bases, leaving 19 bases between the germline ends. CDR1 and CDR2 (germline): MDHEN, SYDVKM. CDR3 DNA sequence: TGTGCCAGCAGTACCATGGACTACCTCGGACCCTACGAGCAGTACTTC. Translation gives CASSTMDYLGPYEQYF. Based on the CDR3 plus reference TRBV28 and TRBJ2-7, the full variable domain is DVKVTQSSRYLVKRTGEKVFLECVQDMDHENMFWYRQDPGLGLRLIYFSYDVKMKEKGDIPEGYSVSREKKERFSLILESASTNQTSMYLCASSTMDYLGPYEQYFGPGTRLTVT.

V is TRBV10-2 and J is TRBJ1-1; 10 positions agree with TRBD1. CDR3 length equals 15 residues. Germline trimming cut 1 base from V and 5 bases from J; bases unmatched to any gene: 4. Germline V lookup: CDR1 WSHSY, CDR2 SAAADI. Here the CDR3 DNA reads TGCGCCAGCAGTGAGTTAGGGACAGGGGTAACTGAAGCTTTCTTT. As protein: CASSELGTGVTEAFF.

This chain connects TRBV6-6 to TRBJ2-2; TRBD1 matches at 7 bases. The CDR3 is 15 residues long. The junction had 4 bases not matched to a gene; V was cut back by 4 bases and J by 2 bases. CDR1 is MNHNY, CDR2 SVGAGI, per germline (reference sequence). In nucleotides, the CDR3 is TGTGCCAGCAGTTCGGGGACAGTTAACACCGGGGAGCTGTTTTTT. Translated: CASSSGTVNTGELFF.

The rearrangement uses TRBV7-8 and TRBJ2-6, with TRBD1 identical over 10 bases. This CDR3 has 17 residues. Trimming cost V 3 bases and J 2 bases; bases outside gene matches: 4. Germline CDR1 SGHVS, CDR2 FQNEAQ. The CDR3 reads CASSLGQGSAGANVLTF. In nucleotides, the CDR3 is TGTGCCAGCAGCTTGGGACAGGGGAGCGCTGGGGCCAACGTCCTGACTTTC.

The table lists this clone with a count of one. The genes are TRBV7-9 and TRBJ2-5; TRBD1 might be the D (5 bases). Trimming shortened V by 1 base and J by 0 bases, and 9 bases separated the two germline ends. The germline gives CDR1 SEHNR, CDR2 FQNEAQ (reference sequence). The CDR3 totals 15 residues. The CDR3 here is CASSLVIRDQETQYF. The CDR3 DNA reads as TGTGCCAGCAGCTTAGTGATCAGGGACCAAGAGACCCAGTACTTC.

The chain combines TRBV19 with TRBJ2-7; a weak D match, TRBD1 (6 bases). This CDR3 spans 14 amino acids. With 0 bases removed from V and 7 bases from J, the gap between germline ends came to 13 bases. Germline lookup yields CDR1 LNHDA and CDR2 SQIVND (reference sequence). The CDR3 DNA follows: TGTGCCAGTAGTATAGATTGGACAGCTGGGGAGCAGTACTTC. It yields the protein CASSIDWTAGEQYF. Full variable domain (remainder filled in from reference TRBV19 and TRBJ2-7): DGGITQSPKYLFRKEGQNVTLSCEQNLNHDAMYWYRQDPGQGLRLIYYSQIVNDFQKGDIAEGYSVSREKKESFPLTVTSAQKNPTAFYLCASSIDWTAGEQYFGPGTRLTVT.

CDR3 coding DNA: TGTGCCAGCACCTTGACAGGGGCCAGAGGCTACACCTTC. Its protein is CASTLTGARGYTF. V and J are TRBV28 and TRBJ1-2; TRBD1 matches at 8 bases. J was trimmed by 8 bases and V by 7 bases; bases with no gene match: 9. CDR1 is MDHEN, CDR2 SYDVKM, per germline. This CDR3 is built from 13 residues.

V and J are TRBV5-6 and TRBJ1-2, with a possible D match to TRBD1 (6 bases). There are 16 residues in the CDR3. Trimming removed 0 bases at V and 3 bases at J, with 15 bases between. Germline CDR1 and CDR2: SGHDT and YYEEEE. The CDR3 DNA is TGTGCCAGCAGCTTGGATCCCTCCGGGACATACTATGGCTACACCTTC. This sequence encodes CASSLDPSGTYYGYTF.

The chain is built from TRBV3-1 (or the pseudogene TRBV3-2) and TRBJ2-2; 13 nucleotides line up with TRBD2. The CDR3 sequence is 16 residues long. The germline gives CDR1 LGHDT, CDR2 YNNKEL (reference sequence). Losses at the gene ends were 8 bases for V and 4 bases for J; bases not matched to a gene: 7. The CDR3 sequence: CASGTSGRVGTGELFF. The CDR3 nucleotides are TGTGCCAGCGGCACTAGCGGGAGGGTAGGCACCGGGGAGCTGTTTTTT.

This chain joins TRBV4-1 and TRBJ1-1; D is uncertain. V was cut by 8 bases and J by 0 bases, with 13 bases left in between. The CDR3 sequence is 14 residues long. In germline, CDR1 is MGHRA, CDR2 YSYEKL. The CDR3 DNA follows: TGCGCCAGCGCCCCAGGACTGATGAACACTGAAGCTTTCTTT. Translated, it gives CASAPGLMNTEAFF.

The chain couples TRBV11-3 to TRBJ1-5, with TRBD1 matching 11 bases. This CDR3 comprises 16 residues. Germline-derived CDR1 and CDR2 are SGHNT and YENEEA. The junction had 4 bases not matched to a gene; V was cut back by 1 base and J by 5 bases. The CDR3 protein is CASSLGDRGSDQPQHF. The CDR3 DNA reads as TGTGCCAGCAGCTTAGGGGACAGGGGGAGCGATCAGCCCCAGCATTTT.

This clone was observed a few times. The gene calls are TRBV5-1 and TRBJ2-7; the D is unclear. The CDR3 is 14 residues long. V was shortened by 0 bases and J by 2 bases, with 9 bases between the two germline ends. CDR1 SGHRS and CDR2 YFSETQ come from the germline V gene. CDR3 sequence reads: CASSLETVPYEQYF. CDR3 DNA sequence: TGCGCCAGCAGCTTGGAAACGGTTCCCTACGAGCAGTACTTC.

The chain has TRBV6-5 and TRBJ1-4; TRBD1 matches 9 bases. CDR1 is MNHEY and CDR2 is SVGAGI in the germline V gene. Trimming cost V 8 bases and J 3 bases; bases outside gene matches: 1. CDR3 length equals 13 residues. The CDR3 spells CASGQGPNEKLFF. DNA for the CDR3: TGTGCCAGCGGACAGGGGCCTAATGAAAAACTGTTTTTT.

The chain is built from TRBV19 and TRBJ1-2; tentative D call: TRBD1 (6 bases). The germline gives CDR1 LNHDA, CDR2 SQIVND (reference sequence). This CDR3 is 15 amino acids long. V lost 5 bases to trimming and J lost 8 bases, with 21 bases between them. The CDR3 DNA reads as TGTGCCAGTAGTTCCCCCGACAGGTCGCGACGGGGCTACACCTTC. Its translation: CASSSPDRSRRGYTF.

This chain connects TRBV7-2 to TRBJ2-5, with 7 bases matching TRBD2. The CDR3 is 17 amino acids. The germline gives CDR1 SGHTA, CDR2 FQGNSA. The trim removed 1 base at V and 0 bases at J, leaving 8 bases unmatched. In DNA, the CDR3 is TGTGCCAGCAGCTTAGGTGGGGCGGGGGTTTACCAAGAGACCCAGTACTTC. Translation: CASSLGGAGVYQETQYF.

A note on this clone: Other DNA sequences in the same sample also yield this CDR3. This chain uses TRBV19 with TRBJ2-7; 8 bases line up with TRBD2. CDR3 length: 14 residues. CDR1 and CDR2 (germline): LNHDA, SQIVND (reference sequence). Trimming removed 3 bases from V and 2 bases from J; junction bases left unmatched: 3. CDR3 nucleotide sequence: TGTGCCAGTAGTATCGGTAGCGGGACCTACGAGCAGTACTTC. It specifies CASSIGSGTYEQYF.

The chain carries TRBV30 and TRBJ1-1; 8 bases match TRBD1. This CDR3 spans 14 amino acids. V gave up 2 bases and J gave up 1 base; unmatched junction bases: 3. Germline V gene data show CDR1 as GTSNPN and CDR2 as SVGIG (reference sequence). The CDR3 DNA is TGTGCCTGGAGTCCCGGGACAGGGAACACTGAAGCTTTCTTT. This encodes CAWSPGTGNTEAFF.

This rearrangement joins TRBV9 to TRBJ2-7; a possible D gene is TRBD2 (6 bases). The CDR3 consists of 17 residues. V shed 0 bases and J shed 0 bases, with 16 bases lying between them. Per germline, CDR1 SGDLS and CDR2 YYNGEE. CDR3 sequence: CASSVGIGSGSSYEQYF. The CDR3 coding sequence is TGTGCCAGCAGCGTAGGGATTGGGAGCGGGTCCTCCTACGAGCAGTACTTC.

The chain couples TRBV28 to TRBJ2-1; tentatively, D is TRBD2 (5 bases). V was pared by 3 bases and J by 4 bases, with 19 bases between. From germline, CDR1 is MDHEN and CDR2 SYDVKM. CDR3 length: 17 amino acids. The CDR3 region is CASSFGGLAGAYNEQFF. In nucleotides, the CDR3 is TGTGCCAGCAGTTTCGGCGGGTTGGCGGGTGCGTACAATGAGCAGTTCTTC.

This chain connects TRBV19 to TRBJ2-7, with D unclear. This CDR3 is 15 amino acids long. V lost 1 base and J 0 bases, leaving 10 bases between the germline ends. Germline V gene data show CDR1 as LNHDA and CDR2 as SQIVND (reference sequence). The CDR3 DNA reads as TGTGCCAGTAGTATAGGGTCGCAGAACTCCTACGAGCAGTACTTC. Its protein product is CASSIGSQNSYEQYF.